This T cell receptor beta chain was retrieved from a study of blood T cell repertoires in COVID-19. The overall study: T cells, B-cell-depleted T cells, or PBMCs supplied cDNA or gDNA.

All enrollees were roughly 18 to 100 years old and from some 24 US areas. Shortly before study entry, within 2 weeks, exposed participants had met a COVID-19 case. This CDR3 contains 15 residues. V gave up 2 bases and J gave up 8 bases; unmatched junction bases: 4. Germline lookup yields CDR1 SGHTA and CDR2 FQGNSA. The authors' processing: Reference gene primer amplification in the assay estimated nucleated cell counts. Sequencing used immunoSEQ multiplex PCR; TCRdb keeps in-frame clones, though not all of them. The V and J calls and clone size come from that table; D and trimming were worked out from the DNA. The data hold approximately 300,000 clones, with 90% to 95% observed a single time.

The sequence derives from a woman aged 30 to 39 who had been exposed to COVID-19. What was sequenced was PBMCs or T cells enriched from blood (not recorded which). The gene calls are TRBV7-2 and TRBJ1-3, with 12 positions matching TRBD1. Here the CDR3 reads CASSLWDRGRDTIYF. In DNA form, the CDR3 reads TGTGCCAGCAGCTTATGGGACAGGGGGCGTGACACCATATATTTT.